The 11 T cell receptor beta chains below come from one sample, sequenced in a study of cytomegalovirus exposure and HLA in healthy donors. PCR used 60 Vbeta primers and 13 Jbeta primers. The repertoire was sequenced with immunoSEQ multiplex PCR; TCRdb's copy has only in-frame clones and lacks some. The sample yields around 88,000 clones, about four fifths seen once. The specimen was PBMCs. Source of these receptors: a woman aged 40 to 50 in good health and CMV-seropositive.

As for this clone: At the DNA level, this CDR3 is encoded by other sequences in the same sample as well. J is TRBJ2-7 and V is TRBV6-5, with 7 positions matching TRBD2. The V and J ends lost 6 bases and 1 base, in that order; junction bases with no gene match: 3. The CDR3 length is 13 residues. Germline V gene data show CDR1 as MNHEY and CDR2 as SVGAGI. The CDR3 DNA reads TGTGCCAGCAGGCCTAGCGGTTCCTACGAGCAGTACTTC. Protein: CASRPSGSYEQYF.

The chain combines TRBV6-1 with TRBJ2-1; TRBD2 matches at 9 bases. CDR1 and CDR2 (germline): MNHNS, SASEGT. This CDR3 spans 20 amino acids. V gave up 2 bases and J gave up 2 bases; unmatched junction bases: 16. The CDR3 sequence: CASSEQDRKTSGLTYNEQFF. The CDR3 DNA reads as TGTGCCAGCAGTGAACAGGACAGGAAGACTAGCGGCCTTACCTACAATGAGCAGTTCTTC.

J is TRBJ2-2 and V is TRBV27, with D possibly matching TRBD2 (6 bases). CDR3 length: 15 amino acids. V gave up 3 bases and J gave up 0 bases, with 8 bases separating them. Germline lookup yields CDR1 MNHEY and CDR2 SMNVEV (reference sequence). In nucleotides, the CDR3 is TGTGCCAGCAGTTTCCTAGCGACGAACACCGGGGAGCTGTTTTTT. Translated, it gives CASSFLATNTGELFF.

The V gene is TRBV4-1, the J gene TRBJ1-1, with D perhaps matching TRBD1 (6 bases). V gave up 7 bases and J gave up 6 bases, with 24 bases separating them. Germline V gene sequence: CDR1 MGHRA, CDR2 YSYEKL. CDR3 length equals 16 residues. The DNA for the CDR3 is TGCGCCAGCAACTTTATCCTGGACAGAACAGGCGCTGAAGCTTTCTTT. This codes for CASNFILDRTGAEAFF.

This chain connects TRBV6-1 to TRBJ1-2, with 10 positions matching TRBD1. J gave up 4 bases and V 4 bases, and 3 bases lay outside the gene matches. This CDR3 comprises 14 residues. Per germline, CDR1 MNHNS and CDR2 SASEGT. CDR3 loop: CASSGRTGGYGYTF. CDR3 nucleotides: TGTGCCAGCAGTGGACGGACAGGGGGCTATGGCTACACCTTC.

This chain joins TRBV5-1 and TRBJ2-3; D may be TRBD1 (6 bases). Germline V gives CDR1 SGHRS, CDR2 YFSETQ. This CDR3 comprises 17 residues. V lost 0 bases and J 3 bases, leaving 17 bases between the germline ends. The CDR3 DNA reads TGCGCCAGCAGCTTGGCCTGGTCTGTAACAGGGACAGATACGCAGTATTTT. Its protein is CASSLAWSVTGTDTQYF.

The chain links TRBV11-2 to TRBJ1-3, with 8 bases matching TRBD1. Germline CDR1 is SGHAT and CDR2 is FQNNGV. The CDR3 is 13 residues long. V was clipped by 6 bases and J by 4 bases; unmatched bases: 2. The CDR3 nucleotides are TGTGCCAGCAGTGGGACAGGCGGAAACACCATATATTTT. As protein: CASSGTGGNTIYF.

CDR3 region: CARGEGPSYEQYF. The DNA for the CDR3 is TGTGCCAGAGGGGAGGGGCCTTCCTACGAGCAGTACTTC. This rearrangement joins TRBV6-1 to TRBJ2-7, with 7 bases aligning to TRBD2. The ends lost 9 bases at V and 1 base at J; junction bases unmatched: 6. CDR1 is MNHNS, CDR2 SASEGT, per germline. The CDR3 has 13 residues.

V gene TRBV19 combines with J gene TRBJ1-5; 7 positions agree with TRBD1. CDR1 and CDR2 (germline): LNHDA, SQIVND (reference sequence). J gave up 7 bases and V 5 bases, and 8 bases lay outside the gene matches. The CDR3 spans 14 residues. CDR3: CASSLRQGDQPQHF. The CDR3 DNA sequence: TGTGCCAGTAGTCTACGACAGGGCGACCAGCCCCAGCATTTT.

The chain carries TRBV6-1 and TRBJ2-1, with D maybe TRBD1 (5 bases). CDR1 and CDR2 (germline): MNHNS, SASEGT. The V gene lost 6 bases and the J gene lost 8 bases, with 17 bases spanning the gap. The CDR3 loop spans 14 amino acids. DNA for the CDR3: TGTGCCAGCAGACCTTGGGGCCAATCAGATGAGCAGTTCTTC. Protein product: CASRPWGQSDEQFF.

The CDR3 is CASSYRPNGLYNEQFF. In nucleotides, the CDR3 is TGTGCCAGCAGTTACCGACCCAATGGGCTATACAATGAGCAGTTCTTC. V is TRBV6-5 and J is TRBJ2-1; D not certain. This CDR3 has 16 amino acids. Trimming took 2 bases from V and 4 from J, leaving 15 bases between them. The germline V gene has CDR1 MNHEY and CDR2 SVGAGI.